One sample yielded the 18 T cell receptor beta chains listed below, sequenced in a study of blood T cells in healthy people across ages. A second PCR of roughly 7 to 11 cycles used a sample-barcoded 5' primer and a J-beta primer mix. TCRdb re-called the 5' RACE reads through MiXCR, storing one row per CDR3 protein. The sample lists hundreds of thousands of distinct CDR3 sequences, 56% seen once, with 25% to 30% in the top ten. Sequencing input: blood. The receptor set was obtained from a man aged 35-49 years in good health.

The chain uses TRBV14 and TRBJ2-2; tentatively, D is TRBD1 (6 bases). V lost 7 bases, J lost 2 bases, and 11 bases lay in between. From germline, CDR1 is SGHDN and CDR2 FVKESK. There are 14 residues in the CDR3. The CDR3 loop reads CASTGQSNTGELFF. The CDR3 nucleotides read TGTGCCAGCACCGGACAGAGCAACACCGGGGAGCTGTTTTTT.

This clonotype appeared a few times. The chain employs TRBV15 and TRBJ1-2; 9 nucleotides line up with TRBD1. This CDR3 has 16 residues. V gave up 5 bases and J gave up 0 bases; unmatched junction bases: 7. Germline CDR1 reads LNHNV; CDR2 reads YYDKDF (reference sequence). CDR3 nucleotides: TGTGCCACCAGCTCGGGACAGGGCGAGGCTAACTATGGCTACACCTTC. Its protein product is CATSSGQGEANYGYTF.

The genes are TRBV28 and TRBJ1-1; D is uncertain. Germline V gives CDR1 MDHEN, CDR2 SYDVKM. Trimming cost V 6 bases and J 3 bases, with 14 bases left between them. The CDR3 is made up of 14 amino acids. CDR3 coding DNA: TGTGCCAGCAGGCTCCAGAGTTTACACACTGAAGCTTTCTTT. Protein product: CASRLQSLHTEAFF. Based on the CDR3 plus reference TRBV28 and TRBJ1-1, the full variable domain is DVKVTQSSRYLVKRTGEKVFLECVQDMDHENMFWYRQDPGLGLRLIYFSYDVKMKEKGDIPEGYSVSREKKERFSLILESASTNQTSMYLCASRLQSLHTEAFFGQGTRLTVV.

This chain joins TRBV12-3 or TRBV12-4 and TRBJ2-1; D is possibly TRBD1 (6 bases). The CDR3 extends over 13 amino acids. V was pared by 3 bases and J by 8 bases, with 11 bases between. CDR3 in amino acids: CASSLDSSDEQFF. The CDR3 coding sequence is TGTGCCAGCAGTTTGGACAGCAGCGATGAGCAGTTCTTC.

V gene TRBV7-2 combines with J gene TRBJ1-2; 9 bases align to TRBD1. The CDR3 contains 15 residues. Germline CDR1 and CDR2: SGHTA and FQGNSA. J lost 6 bases, V lost 1 base, and 6 bases had no gene match. The CDR3 DNA follows: TGTGCCAGCAGCTTAGTAGTCACAGGGGGCCATGGCTACACCTTC. Protein product: CASSLVVTGGHGYTF.

The J gene is TRBJ2-1, the V gene TRBV4-2; D might be TRBD1 or TRBD2, each matching 5 bases. Trimming took off 1 base at V and 0 bases at J, with 13 bases between the two ends. The CDR3 covers 17 residues. Germline V gives CDR1 LGHNA, CDR2 YNFKEQ. The CDR3 loop reads CASSQGLRGPSYNEQFF. As DNA, the CDR3 is TGTGCCAGCAGCCAAGGTCTGAGGGGCCCCTCCTACAATGAGCAGTTCTTC.

This sequence joins TRBV27 and TRBJ1-5, with TRBD1 identical over 8 bases. V was clipped by 3 bases and J by 6 bases; unmatched bases: 4. This CDR3 has 14 residues. The V gene's germline CDR1 is MNHEY and CDR2 SMNVEV (reference sequence). The CDR3 here is CASSFTGGSQPQHF. CDR3 sequence (DNA): TGTGCCAGCAGTTTCACAGGGGGAAGTCAGCCCCAGCATTTT.

Details on this clonotype: An end of the junction does not agree with germline; a read error may underlie this. The chain couples TRBV28 to TRBJ2-3; D may be TRBD1 (7 bases). The CDR3 totals 17 residues. Germline values: CDR1 MDHEN, CDR2 SYDVKM. The CDR3 bases are TGTGCCAGCAGTTCCCAAAGGACAGGCAGGGACTCCAATACGCGGTATTTT. Translated: CASSSQRTGRDSNTRYF.

The chain recombines TRBV18 with TRBJ2-7; TRBD1 matches 11 bases. V gave up 10 bases and J gave up 0 bases; unmatched junction bases: 8. Germline-derived CDR1 and CDR2 are KGHSH and LQKENI. The CDR3 spans 15 residues. This CDR3 reads CATSKGTGGSYEQYF. DNA for the CDR3: TGTGCCACCTCGAAGGGGACAGGGGGCTCCTACGAGCAGTACTTC.

The chain recombines TRBV6-5 with TRBJ1-1; 8 bases align to TRBD1. After removal of 2 bases from V and 2 bases from J, the junction contained 7 bases not matched to a gene. The CDR3 sequence is 16 residues long. Germline lookup yields CDR1 MNHEY and CDR2 SVGAGI. The CDR3 reads CASSYLRQGNNTEAFF. The CDR3 region has the DNA TGTGCCAGCAGTTACCTACGACAGGGGAATAACACTGAAGCTTTCTTT.

This clonotype came up a few times. The chain joins TRBV6-2 or TRBV6-3 to TRBJ1-2; D remains unclear. Trimming left V 8 bases short and J 4 bases short, with 17 bases between. The CDR3 runs to 14 residues. Germline CDR1 MNHEY, CDR2 SVGEGT. CDR3 region: CASAVEWTAYGYTF. The CDR3 DNA reads TGTGCCAGCGCCGTCGAATGGACTGCCTATGGCTACACCTTC.

This clonotype was counted only a few times. This chain connects TRBV2 to TRBJ2-5, with D tentatively TRBD2 (5 bases). The CDR3 has 13 amino acids. Germline CDR1 SNHLY, CDR2 FYNNEI. V gave up 4 bases and J gave up 11 bases, with 17 bases separating them. The CDR3 loop is CASSGIKGGEQYF. In DNA form, the CDR3 reads TGTGCCAGCAGTGGTATAAAGGGTGGGGAGCAGTACTTC.

This clonotype appeared a few times. J is TRBJ2-1 and V is TRBV5-1; D gene uncertain. This CDR3 is built from 14 residues. Deletions cut 0 bases from V and 4 bases from J, with 8 bases between. CDR1 is SGHRS, CDR2 YFSETQ, per germline. The CDR3 protein is CASSLAAPYNEQFF. CDR3 sequence (DNA): TGCGCCAGCAGCTTGGCCGCCCCTTACAATGAGCAGTTCTTC.

The rearrangement links TRBV28 to TRBJ2-3; 8 positions match TRBD2. Germline CDR1 MDHEN, CDR2 SYDVKM. The J segment lost 2 bases and the V segment lost 6 bases, leaving 7 bases of the junction unmatched. The CDR3 is 15 amino acids. The CDR3 sequence is CASSPSGSFTDTQYF. In nucleotides, the CDR3 is TGTGCCAGCAGCCCAAGCGGGAGTTTCACAGATACGCAGTATTTT.

The chain uses TRBV24-1 and TRBJ2-3; no reliable D call. Trimming removed 7 bases from V and 0 bases from J, with 7 bases in between. The CDR3 has 13 residues. Germline V gene sequence: CDR1 KGHDR, CDR2 SFDVKD. The CDR3 protein is CATSRVSTDTQYF. For the CDR3, the DNA is TGTGCCACCAGCCGCGTTAGCACAGATACGCAGTATTTT.

The count of this clonotype is one. This chain connects TRBV20-1 to TRBJ2-5, with D perhaps TRBD2 (5 bases). Deletions cut 2 bases from V and 0 bases from J, with 10 bases between. The CDR3 is 14 amino acids. From germline, CDR1 is DFQATT and CDR2 SNEGSKA (reference sequence). This chain's CDR3 is CSARNGMDQETQYF. CDR3 DNA sequence: TGCAGTGCTAGAAACGGGATGGACCAAGAGACCCAGTACTTC.

The V gene is TRBV20-1, the J gene TRBJ1-5, with D tentatively TRBD1 (5 bases). The CDR3 totals 14 residues. Deletions cut 7 bases from V and 0 bases from J, with 13 bases between. Looked up from germline, CDR1 is DFQATT and CDR2 is SNEGSKA (reference sequence). CDR3 in DNA: TGCAGTGGATTGGGGGGGAATAGCAATCAGCCCCAGCATTTT. This sequence encodes CSGLGGNSNQPQHF.

The chain recombines TRBV20-1 with TRBJ1-2, with TRBD1 matching over 7 bases. Trimming removed 6 bases from V and 6 bases from J; junction bases left unmatched: 19. Germline V lookup: CDR1 DFQATT, CDR2 SNEGSKA (reference sequence). The CDR3 runs 16 residues. The DNA for the CDR3 is TGCAGTGCCCCCCCGGGACAGTTTTTTGCTCAGGATGGCTACACCTTC. It specifies CSAPPGQFFAQDGYTF.